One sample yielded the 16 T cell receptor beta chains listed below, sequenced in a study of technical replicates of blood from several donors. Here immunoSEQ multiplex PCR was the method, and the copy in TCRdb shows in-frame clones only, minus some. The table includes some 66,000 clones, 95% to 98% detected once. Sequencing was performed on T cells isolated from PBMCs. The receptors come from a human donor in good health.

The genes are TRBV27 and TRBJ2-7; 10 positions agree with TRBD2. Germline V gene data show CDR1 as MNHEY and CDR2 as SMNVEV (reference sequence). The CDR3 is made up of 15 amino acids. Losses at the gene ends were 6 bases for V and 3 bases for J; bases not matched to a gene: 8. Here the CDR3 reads CASRPGLAEIYEQYF. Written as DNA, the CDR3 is TGTGCCAGCAGGCCTGGACTAGCGGAGATCTACGAGCAGTACTTC.

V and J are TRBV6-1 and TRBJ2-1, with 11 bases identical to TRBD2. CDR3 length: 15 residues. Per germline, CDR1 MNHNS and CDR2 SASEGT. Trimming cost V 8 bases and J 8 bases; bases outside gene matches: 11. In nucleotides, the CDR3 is TGTGCCAGCTCCGAGGTGATAGCGGGGGGGGATGAGCAGTTCTTC. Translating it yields CASSEVIAGGDEQFF.

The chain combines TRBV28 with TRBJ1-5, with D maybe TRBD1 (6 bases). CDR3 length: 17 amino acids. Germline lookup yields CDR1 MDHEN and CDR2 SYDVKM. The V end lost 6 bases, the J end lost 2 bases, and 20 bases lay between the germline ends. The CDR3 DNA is TGTGCCAGCAGACCGCCCAGACAGGCGGGGGGCAATCAGCCCCAGCATTTT. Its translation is CASRPPRQAGGNQPQHF.

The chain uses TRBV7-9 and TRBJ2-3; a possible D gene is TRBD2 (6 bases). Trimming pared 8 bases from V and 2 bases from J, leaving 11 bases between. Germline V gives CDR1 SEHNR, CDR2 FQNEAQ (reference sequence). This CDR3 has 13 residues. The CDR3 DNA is TGTGCCAGCCGAGGACTAAACACAGATACGCAGTATTTT. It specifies CASRGLNTDTQYF.

The CDR3: CASSLEGANTGELFF. In DNA form, the CDR3 reads TGCGCCAGCAGCTTGGAGGGGGCGAACACCGGGGAGCTGTTTTTT. This chain joins TRBV5-1 and TRBJ2-2, with a tentative D call TRBD1 (6 bases). There are 15 residues in the CDR3. Trimming removed 0 bases at V and 0 bases at J, with 6 bases between. CDR1 and CDR2 (germline): SGHRS, YFSETQ.

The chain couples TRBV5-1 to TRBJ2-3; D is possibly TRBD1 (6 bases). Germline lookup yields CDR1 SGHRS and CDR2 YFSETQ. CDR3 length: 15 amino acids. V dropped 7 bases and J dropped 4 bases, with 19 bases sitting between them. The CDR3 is CASAVRRGVADTQYF. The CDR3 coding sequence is TGCGCCAGCGCCGTCCGCAGGGGTGTTGCAGATACGCAGTATTTT.

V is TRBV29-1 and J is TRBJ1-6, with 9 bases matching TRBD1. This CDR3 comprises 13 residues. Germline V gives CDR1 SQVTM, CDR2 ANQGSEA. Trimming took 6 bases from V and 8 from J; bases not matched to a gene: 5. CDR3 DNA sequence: TGCAGCGTCGCCCGGGACAGGGATTCACCCCTCCACTTT. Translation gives CSVARDRDSPLHF.

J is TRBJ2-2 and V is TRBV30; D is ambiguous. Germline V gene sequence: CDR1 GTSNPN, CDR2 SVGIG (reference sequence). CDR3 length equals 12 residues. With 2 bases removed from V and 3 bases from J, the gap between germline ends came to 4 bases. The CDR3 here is CAWSPDTGELFF. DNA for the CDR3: TGTGCCTGGAGTCCCGACACCGGGGAGCTGTTTTTT.

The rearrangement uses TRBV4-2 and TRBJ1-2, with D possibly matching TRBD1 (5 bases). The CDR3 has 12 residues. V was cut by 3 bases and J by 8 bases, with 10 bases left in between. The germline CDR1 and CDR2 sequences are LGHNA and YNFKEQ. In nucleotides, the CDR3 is TGTGCCAGCAGCCAGCCAGGGAACGGCTACACCTTC. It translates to CASSQPGNGYTF.

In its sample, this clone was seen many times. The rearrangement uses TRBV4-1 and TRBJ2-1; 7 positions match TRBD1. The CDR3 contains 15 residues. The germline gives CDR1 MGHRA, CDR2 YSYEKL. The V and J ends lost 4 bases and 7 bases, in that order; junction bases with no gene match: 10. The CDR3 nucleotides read TGCGCCAGCAGCCGATCCCGGGACAGTAAGAATGAGCAGTTCTTC. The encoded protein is CASSRSRDSKNEQFF.

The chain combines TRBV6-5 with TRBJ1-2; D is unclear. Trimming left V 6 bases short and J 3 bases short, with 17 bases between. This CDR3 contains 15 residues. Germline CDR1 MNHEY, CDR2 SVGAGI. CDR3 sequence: CASSLETSSYYGYTF. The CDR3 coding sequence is TGTGCCAGCAGCCTCGAGACTTCCAGCTACTATGGCTACACCTTC.

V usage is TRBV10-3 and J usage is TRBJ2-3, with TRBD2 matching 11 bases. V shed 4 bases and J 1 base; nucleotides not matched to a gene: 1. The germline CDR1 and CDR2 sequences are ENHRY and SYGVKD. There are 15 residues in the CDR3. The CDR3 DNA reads TGTGCCATCAGTGTACTAGCGGGGGGCACAGATACGCAGTATTTT. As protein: CAISVLAGGTDTQYF.

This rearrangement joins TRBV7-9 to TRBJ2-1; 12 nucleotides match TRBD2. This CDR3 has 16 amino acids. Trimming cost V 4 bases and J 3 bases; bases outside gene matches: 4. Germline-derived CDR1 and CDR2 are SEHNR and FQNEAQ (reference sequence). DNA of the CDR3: TGTGCCAGCAGCTCCGGGACTAGCGGGTTCTACAATGAGCAGTTCTTC. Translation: CASSSGTSGFYNEQFF.

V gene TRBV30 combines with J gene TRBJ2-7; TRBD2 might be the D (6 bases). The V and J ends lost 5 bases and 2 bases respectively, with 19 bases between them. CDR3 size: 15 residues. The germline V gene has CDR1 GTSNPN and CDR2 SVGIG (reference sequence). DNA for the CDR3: TGTGCCTGGTACCCGAACCCGGGACTGCCCTACGAGCAGTACTTC. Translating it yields CAWYPNPGLPYEQYF.

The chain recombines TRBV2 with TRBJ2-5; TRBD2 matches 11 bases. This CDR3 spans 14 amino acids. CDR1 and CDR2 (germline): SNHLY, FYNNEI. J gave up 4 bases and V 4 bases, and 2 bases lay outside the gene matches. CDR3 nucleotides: TGTGCCAGCAGTGTCGGGACTAGCGGAGAGACCCAGTACTTC. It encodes CASSVGTSGETQYF.

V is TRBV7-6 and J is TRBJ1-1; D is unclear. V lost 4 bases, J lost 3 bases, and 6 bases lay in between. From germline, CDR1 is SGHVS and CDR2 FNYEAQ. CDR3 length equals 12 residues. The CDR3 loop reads CASSYRDTEAFF. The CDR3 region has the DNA TGTGCCAGCAGCTACCGGGACACTGAAGCTTTCTTT.